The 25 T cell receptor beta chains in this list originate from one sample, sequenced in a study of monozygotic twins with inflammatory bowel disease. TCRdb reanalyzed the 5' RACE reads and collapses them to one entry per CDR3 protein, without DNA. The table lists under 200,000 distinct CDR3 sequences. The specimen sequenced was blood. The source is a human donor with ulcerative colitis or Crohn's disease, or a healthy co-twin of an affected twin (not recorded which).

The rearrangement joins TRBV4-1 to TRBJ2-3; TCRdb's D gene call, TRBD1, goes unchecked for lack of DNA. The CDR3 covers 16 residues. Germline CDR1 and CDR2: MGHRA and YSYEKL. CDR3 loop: CASSQVTGSSPDTQYF.

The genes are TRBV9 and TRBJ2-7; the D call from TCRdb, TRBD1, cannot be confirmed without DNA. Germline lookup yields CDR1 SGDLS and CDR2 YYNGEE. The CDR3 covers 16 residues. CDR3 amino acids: CASSLKGGQGGSEQYF.

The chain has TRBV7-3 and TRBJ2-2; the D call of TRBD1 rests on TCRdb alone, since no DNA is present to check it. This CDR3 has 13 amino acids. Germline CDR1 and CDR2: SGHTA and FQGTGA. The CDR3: CASSVSPVGELFF.

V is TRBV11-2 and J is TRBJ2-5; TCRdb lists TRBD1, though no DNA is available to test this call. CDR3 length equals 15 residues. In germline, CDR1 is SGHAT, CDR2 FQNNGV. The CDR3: CASSLGAQGKETQYF. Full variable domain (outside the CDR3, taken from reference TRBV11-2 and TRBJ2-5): EAGVAQSPRYKIIEKRQSVAFWCNPISGHATLYWYQQILGQGPKLLIQFQNNGVVDDSQLPKDRFSAERLKGVDSTLKIQPAKLEDSAVYLCASSLGAQGKETQYFGPGTRLLVL.

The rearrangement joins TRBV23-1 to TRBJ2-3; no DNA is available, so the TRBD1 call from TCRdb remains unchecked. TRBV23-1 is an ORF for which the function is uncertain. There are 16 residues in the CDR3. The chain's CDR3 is CASSQRQSDCTDTQYF.

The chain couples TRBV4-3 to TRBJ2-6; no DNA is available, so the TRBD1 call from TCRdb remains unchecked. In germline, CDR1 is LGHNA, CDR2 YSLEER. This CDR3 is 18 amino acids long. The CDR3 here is CASSLVGTGFSGANVLTF.

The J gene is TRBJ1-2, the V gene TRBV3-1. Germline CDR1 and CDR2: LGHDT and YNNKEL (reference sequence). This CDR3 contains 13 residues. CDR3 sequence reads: CASTNGPGYGYTF.

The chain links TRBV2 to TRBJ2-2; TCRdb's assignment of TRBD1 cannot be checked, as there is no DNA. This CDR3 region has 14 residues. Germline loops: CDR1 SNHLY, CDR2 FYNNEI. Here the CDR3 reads CASLGQGVSGELFF.

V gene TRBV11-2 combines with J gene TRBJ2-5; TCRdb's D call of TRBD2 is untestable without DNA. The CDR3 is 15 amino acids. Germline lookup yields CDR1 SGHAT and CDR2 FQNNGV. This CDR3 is CASSPGLAGQETQYF.

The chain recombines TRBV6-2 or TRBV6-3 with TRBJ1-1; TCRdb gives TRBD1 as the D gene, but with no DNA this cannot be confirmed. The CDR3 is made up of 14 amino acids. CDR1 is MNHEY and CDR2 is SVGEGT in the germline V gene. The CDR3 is CASSYSQGNTEAFF.

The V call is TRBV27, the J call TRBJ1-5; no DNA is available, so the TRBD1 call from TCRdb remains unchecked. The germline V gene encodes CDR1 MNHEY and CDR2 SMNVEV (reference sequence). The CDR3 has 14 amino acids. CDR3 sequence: CASGFSRGNQPQHF.

CDR3 region: CASSVGGDGANYGYTF. The chain joins TRBV6-5 to TRBJ1-2; the TCRdb call, TRBD1, lacks DNA for checking. The length of the CDR3 is 16 residues. Germline V gene data show CDR1 as MNHEY and CDR2 as SVGAGI.

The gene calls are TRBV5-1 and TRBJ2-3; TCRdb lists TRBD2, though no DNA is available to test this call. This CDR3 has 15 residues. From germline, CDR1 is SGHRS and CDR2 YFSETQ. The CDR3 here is CASSLSLREEDTQYF.

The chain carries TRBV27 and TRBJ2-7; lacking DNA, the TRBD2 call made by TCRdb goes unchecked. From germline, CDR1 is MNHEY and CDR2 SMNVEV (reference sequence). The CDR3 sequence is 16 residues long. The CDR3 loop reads CASSGTSGRYSYEQYF.

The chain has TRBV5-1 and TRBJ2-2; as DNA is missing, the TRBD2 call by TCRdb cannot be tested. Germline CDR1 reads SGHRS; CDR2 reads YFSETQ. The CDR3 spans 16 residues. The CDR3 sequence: CASSPALAGVSGELFF.

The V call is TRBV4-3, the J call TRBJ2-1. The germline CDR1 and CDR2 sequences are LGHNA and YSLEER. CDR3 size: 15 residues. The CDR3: CASSQDTDSYNEQFF.

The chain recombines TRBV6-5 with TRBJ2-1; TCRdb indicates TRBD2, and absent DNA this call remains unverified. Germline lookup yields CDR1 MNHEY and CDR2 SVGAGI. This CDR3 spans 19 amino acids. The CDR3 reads CASSYSNLEAGSTYNEQFF.

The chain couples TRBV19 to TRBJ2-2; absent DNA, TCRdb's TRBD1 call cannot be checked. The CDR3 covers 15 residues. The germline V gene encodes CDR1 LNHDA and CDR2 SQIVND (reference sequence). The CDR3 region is CASSIGTVETGELFF.

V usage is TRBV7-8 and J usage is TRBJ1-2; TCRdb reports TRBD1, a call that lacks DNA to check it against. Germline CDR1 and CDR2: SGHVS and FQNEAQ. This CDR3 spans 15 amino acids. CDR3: CASSLALGPGGGYTF.

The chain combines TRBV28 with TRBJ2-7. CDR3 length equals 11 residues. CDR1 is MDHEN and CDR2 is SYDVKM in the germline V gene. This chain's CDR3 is CASNWAGEQHF. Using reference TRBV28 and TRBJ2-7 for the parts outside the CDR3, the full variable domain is DVKVTQSSRYLVKRTGEKVFLECVQDMDHENMFWYRQDPGLGLRLIYFSYDVKMKEKGDIPEGYSVSREKKERFSLILESASTNQTSMYLCASNWAGEQHFGPGTRLTVT.

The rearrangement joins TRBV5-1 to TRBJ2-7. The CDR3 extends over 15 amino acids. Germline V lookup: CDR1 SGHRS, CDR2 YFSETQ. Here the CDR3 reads CASSLVGRSSYEQYF.

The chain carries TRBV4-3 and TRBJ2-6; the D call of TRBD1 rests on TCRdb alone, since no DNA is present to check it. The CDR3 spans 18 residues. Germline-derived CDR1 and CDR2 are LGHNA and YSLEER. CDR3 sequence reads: CASSQGWDGAPGANVLTF.

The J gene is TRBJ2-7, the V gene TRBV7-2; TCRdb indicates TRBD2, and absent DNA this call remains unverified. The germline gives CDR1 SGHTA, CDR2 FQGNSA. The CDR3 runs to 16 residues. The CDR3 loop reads CASSLVSTSLSYEQYF. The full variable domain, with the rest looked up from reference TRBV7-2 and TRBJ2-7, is GAGVSQSPSNKVTEKGKDVELRCDPISGHTALYWYRQSLGQGLEFLIYFQGNSAPDKSGLPSDRFSAERTGGSVSTLTIQRTQQEDSAVYLCASSLVSTSLSYEQYFGPGTRLTVT.

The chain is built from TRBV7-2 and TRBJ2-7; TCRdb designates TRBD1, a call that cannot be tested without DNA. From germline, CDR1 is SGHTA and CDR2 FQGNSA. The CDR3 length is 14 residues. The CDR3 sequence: CASSLRMGVYEQYF.

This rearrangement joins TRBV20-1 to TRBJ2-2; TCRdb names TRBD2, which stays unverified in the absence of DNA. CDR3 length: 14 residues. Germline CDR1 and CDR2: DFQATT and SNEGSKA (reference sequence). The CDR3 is CSASGSGWTGELFF.